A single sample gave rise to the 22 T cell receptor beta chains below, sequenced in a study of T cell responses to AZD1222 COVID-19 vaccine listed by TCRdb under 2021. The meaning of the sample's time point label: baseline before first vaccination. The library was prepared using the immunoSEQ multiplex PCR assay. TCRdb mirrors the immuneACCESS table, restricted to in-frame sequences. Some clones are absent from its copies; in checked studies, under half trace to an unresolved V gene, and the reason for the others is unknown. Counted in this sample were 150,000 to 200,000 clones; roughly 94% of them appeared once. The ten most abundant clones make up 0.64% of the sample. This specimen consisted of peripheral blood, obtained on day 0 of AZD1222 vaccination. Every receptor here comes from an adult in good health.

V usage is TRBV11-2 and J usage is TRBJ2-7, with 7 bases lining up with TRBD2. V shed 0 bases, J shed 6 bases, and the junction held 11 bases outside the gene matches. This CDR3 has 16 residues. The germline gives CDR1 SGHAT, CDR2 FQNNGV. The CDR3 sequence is CASSLDFGRERAEQYF. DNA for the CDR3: TGTGCCAGCAGCTTAGATTTCGGGCGGGAGAGGGCCGAGCAGTACTTC.

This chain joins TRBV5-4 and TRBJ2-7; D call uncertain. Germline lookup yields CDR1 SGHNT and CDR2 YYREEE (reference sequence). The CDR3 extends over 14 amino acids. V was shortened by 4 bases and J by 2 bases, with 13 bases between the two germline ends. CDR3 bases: TGTGCCAGCAGCAGAGACACTATCACCTACGAGCAGTACTTC. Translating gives CASSRDTITYEQYF.

This chain's CDR3 is CASSPAPYQETQYF. CDR3 in DNA: TGTGCCAGCAGCCCGGCCCCCTACCAAGAGACCCAGTACTTC. This chain connects TRBV28 to TRBJ2-5; D not certain. Trimming shortened V by 6 bases and J by 0 bases, and 11 bases separated the two germline ends. The length of the CDR3 is 14 residues. The germline gives CDR1 MDHEN, CDR2 SYDVKM. Variable domain in full (rest from reference TRBV28 and TRBJ2-5): DVKVTQSSRYLVKRTGEKVFLECVQDMDHENMFWYRQDPGLGLRLIYFSYDVKMKEKGDIPEGYSVSREKKERFSLILESASTNQTSMYLCASSPAPYQETQYFGPGTRLLVL.

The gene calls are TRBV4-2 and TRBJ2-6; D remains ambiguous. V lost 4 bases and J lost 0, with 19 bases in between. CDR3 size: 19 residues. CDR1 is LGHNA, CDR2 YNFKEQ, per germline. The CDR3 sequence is CASSLTPRQVLSGANVLTF. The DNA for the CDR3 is TGTGCCAGCAGCCTTACCCCCCGGCAGGTCCTCTCTGGGGCCAACGTCCTGACTTTC.

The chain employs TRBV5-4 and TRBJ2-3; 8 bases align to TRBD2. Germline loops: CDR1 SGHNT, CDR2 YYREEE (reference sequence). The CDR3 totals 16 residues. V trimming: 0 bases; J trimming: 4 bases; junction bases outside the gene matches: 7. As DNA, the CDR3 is TGTGCCAGCAGCTTGGGCCCAGCGGGAGAGGCAGATACGCAGTATTTT. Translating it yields CASSLGPAGEADTQYF.

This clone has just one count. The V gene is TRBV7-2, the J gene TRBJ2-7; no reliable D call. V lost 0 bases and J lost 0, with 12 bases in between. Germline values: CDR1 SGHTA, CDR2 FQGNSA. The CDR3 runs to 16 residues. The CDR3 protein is CASSLAVSGSSYEQYF. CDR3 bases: TGTGCCAGCAGCTTAGCTGTGTCGGGTAGCTCCTACGAGCAGTACTTC.

Here the CDR3 reads CASRGLGTEAFF. CDR3 in DNA: TGTGCCAGCCGCGGGTTGGGGACTGAAGCTTTCTTT. This sequence joins TRBV18 and TRBJ1-1; D gene unclear. V gave up 8 bases and J gave up 5 bases, with 12 bases separating them. The CDR3 runs to 12 residues. Germline V gene lookup returns CDR1 KGHSH and CDR2 LQKENI. Full variable domain (outside the CDR3, taken from reference TRBV18 and TRBJ1-1): NAGVMQNPRHLVRRRGQEARLRCSPMKGHSHVYWYRQLPEEGLKFMVYLQKENIIDESGMPKERFSAEFPKEGPSILRIQQVVRGDSAAYFCASRGLGTEAFFGQGTRLTVV.

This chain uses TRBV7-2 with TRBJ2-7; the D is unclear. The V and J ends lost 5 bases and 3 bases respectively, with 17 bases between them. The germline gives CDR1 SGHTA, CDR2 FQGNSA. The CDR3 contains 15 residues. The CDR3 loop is CASSHHRLYLYEQYF. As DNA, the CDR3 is TGTGCCAGCAGCCATCACCGATTATACCTCTACGAGCAGTACTTC.

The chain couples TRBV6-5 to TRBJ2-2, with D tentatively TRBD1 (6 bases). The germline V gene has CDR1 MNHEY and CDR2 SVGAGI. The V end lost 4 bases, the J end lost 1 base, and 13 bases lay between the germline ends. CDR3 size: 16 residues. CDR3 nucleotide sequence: TGTGCCAGCAGTTCCCCCGGCAGGGGGAACACCGGGGAGCTGTTTTTT. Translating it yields CASSSPGRGNTGELFF.

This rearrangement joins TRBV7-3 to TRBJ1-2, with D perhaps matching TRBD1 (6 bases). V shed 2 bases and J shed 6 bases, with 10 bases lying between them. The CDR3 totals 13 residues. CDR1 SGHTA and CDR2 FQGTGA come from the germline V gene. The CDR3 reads CASSLLAGDGYTF. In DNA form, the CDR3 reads TGTGCCAGCAGCTTACTTGCAGGGGATGGCTACACCTTC.

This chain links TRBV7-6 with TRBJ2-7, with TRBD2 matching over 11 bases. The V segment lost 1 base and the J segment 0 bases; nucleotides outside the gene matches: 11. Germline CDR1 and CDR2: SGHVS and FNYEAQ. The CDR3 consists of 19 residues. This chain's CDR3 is CASSLGGLAASTDSYEQYF. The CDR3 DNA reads TGTGCCAGCAGCTTAGGGGGACTAGCGGCCTCAACGGACTCCTACGAGCAGTACTTC.

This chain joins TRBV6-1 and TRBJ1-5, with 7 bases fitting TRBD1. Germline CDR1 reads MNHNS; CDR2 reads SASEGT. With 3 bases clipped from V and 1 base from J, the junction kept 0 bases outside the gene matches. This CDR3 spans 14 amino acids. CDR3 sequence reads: CASSDRGSNQPQHF. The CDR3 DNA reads TGTGCCAGCAGTGACAGGGGGAGCAATCAGCCCCAGCATTTT.

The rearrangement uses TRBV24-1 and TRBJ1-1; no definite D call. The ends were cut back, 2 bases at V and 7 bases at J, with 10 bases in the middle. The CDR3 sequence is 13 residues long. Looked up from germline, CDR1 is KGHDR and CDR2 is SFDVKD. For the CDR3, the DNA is TGTGCCACCAGTGATTCAGAACACTTTGAAGCTTTCTTT. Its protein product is CATSDSEHFEAFF.

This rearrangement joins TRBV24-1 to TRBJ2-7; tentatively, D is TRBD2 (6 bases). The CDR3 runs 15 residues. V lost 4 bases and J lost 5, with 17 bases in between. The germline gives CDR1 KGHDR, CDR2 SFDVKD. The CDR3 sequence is CATSDPDAGGDEQYF. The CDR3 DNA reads TGTGCCACCAGTGACCCAGACGCCGGCGGGGACGAGCAGTACTTC.

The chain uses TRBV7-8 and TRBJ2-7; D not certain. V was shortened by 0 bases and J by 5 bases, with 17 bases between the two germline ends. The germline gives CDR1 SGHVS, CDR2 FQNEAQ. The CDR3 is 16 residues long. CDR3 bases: TGTGCCAGCAGCTTAGCCATGGGGAAGAGCCATCACGAGCAGTACTTC. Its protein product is CASSLAMGKSHHEQYF.

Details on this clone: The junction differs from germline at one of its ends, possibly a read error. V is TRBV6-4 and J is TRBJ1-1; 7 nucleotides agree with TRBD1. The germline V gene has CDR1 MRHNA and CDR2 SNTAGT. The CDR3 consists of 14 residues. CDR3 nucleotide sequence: TGTGCCACCCGCAGGGAGGGGGCCAGCACTGAGGCTTTCTTT. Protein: CATRREGASTEAFF.

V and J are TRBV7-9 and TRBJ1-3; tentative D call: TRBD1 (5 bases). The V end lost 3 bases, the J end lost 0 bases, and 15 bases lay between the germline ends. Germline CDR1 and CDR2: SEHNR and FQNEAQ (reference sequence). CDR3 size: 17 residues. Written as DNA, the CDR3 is TGTGCCAGCAGCTTGACTCGTCGGGACTACTCTGGAAACACCATATATTTT. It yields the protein CASSLTRRDYSGNTIYF.

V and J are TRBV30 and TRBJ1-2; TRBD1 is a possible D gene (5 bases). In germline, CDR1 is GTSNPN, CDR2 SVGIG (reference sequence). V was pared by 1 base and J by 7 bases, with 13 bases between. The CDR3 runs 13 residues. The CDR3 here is CAWSGGPGPGYTF. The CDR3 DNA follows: TGTGCCTGGAGTGGAGGGCCAGGGCCTGGCTACACCTTC.

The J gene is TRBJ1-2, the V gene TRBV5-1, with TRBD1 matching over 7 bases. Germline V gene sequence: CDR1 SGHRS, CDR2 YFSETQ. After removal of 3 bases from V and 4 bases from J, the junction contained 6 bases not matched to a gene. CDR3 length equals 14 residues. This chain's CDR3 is CASSSLGQSYGYTF. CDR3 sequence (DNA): TGCGCCAGCAGCTCTTTGGGACAGAGCTATGGCTACACCTTC. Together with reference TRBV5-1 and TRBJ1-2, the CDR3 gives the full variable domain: KAGVTQTPRYLIKTRGQQVTLSCSPISGHRSVSWYQQTPGQGLQFLFEYFSETQRNKGNFPGRFSGRQFSNSRSEMNVSTLELGDSALYLCASSSLGQSYGYTFGSGTRLTVV.

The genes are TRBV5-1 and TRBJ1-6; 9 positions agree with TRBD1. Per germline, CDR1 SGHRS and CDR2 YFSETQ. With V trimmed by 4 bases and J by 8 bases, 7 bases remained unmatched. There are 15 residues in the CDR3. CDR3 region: CASSLRDREDSPLHF. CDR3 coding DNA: TGCGCCAGCAGCCTGCGGGACAGGGAAGATTCACCCCTCCACTTT.

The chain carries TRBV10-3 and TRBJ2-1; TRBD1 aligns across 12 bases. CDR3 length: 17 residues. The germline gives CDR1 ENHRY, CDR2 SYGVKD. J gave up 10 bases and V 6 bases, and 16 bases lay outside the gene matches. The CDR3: CAIRSGQGAGNREEQFF. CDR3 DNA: TGTGCCATCAGATCGGGACAGGGGGCTGGAAATCGGGAGGAGCAGTTCTTC.

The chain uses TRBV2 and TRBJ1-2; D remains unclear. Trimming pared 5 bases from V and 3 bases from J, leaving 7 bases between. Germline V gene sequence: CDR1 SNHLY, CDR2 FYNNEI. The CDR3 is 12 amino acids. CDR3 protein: CASSQEHYGYTF. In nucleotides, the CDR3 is TGTGCCAGCAGTCAGGAGCACTATGGCTACACCTTC. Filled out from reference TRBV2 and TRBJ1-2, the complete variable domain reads EPEVTQTPSHQVTQMGQEVILRCVPISNHLYFYWYRQILGQKVEFLVSFYNNEISEKSEIFDDQFSVERPDGSNFTLKIRSTKLEDSAMYFCASSQEHYGYTFGSGTRLTVV.